This entry features one T cell receptor (beta chain) sequence. The antigen is unknown. TCRdb's copy holds only in-frame clones and misses some; the assay was immunoSEQ multiplex PCR. Here the sample spans some 1,800 clones, around 87% being singletons. V shed 9 bases and J shed 0 bases, with 11 bases lying between them. Germline loops: CDR1 LNHDA, CDR2 SQIVND (reference sequence). The CDR3 spans 13 residues. The entry originates in a study of circulating tumor DNA in untreated peripheral T-cell lymphoma. Tumor tissue was collected at baseline, before treatment began. Study-level points and caveats: In about 76% of patients, tumor-specific clonotypes were identified.

V is TRBV19 and J is TRBJ1-1; D remains ambiguous. This receptor was identified in a human donor with peripheral T-cell lymphoma. Sequencing input: tumor tissue. Written as DNA, the CDR3 is TGTGCCAGCAATGAAGGGATGAACACTGAAGCTTTCTTT. Amino acids: CASNEGMNTEAFF. Complete variable domain (other parts from reference TRBV19 and TRBJ1-1): DGGITQSPKYLFRKEGQNVTLSCEQNLNHDAMYWYRQDPGQGLRLIYYSQIVNDFQKGDIAEGYSVSREKKESFPLTVTSAQKNPTAFYLCASNEGMNTEAFFGQGTRLTVV.